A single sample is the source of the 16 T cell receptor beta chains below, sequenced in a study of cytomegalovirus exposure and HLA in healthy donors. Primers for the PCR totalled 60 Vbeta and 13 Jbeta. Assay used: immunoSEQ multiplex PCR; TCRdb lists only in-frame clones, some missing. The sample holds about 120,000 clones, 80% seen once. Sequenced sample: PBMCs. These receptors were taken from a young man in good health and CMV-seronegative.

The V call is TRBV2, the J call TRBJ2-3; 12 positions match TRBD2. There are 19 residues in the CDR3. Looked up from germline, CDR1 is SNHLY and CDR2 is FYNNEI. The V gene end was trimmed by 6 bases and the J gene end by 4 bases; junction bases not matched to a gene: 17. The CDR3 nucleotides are TGTGCCAGCAGGCCCTCCCCGGCTAGCGGGAGGGCCTTCCCAGATACGCAGTATTTT. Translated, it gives CASRPSPASGRAFPDTQYF.

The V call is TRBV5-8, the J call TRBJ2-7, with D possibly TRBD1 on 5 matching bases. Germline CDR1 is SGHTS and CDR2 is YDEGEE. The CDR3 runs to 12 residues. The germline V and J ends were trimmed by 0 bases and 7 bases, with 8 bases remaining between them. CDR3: CASSLDYREQYF. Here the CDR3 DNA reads TGTGCCAGCAGCTTGGACTACAGGGAGCAGTACTTC.

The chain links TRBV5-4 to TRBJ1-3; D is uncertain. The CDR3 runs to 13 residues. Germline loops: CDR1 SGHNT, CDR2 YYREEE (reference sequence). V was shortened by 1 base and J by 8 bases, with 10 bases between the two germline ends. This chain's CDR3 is CASSLLFGDTIYF. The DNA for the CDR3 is TGTGCCAGCAGCTTGTTGTTCGGGGACACCATATATTTT.

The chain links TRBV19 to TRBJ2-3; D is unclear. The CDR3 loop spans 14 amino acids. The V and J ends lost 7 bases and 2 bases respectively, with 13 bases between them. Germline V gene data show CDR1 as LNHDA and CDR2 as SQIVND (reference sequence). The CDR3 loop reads CASIGSLNTDTQYF. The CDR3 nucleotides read TGTGCCAGTATCGGGTCTTTAAACACAGATACGCAGTATTTT.

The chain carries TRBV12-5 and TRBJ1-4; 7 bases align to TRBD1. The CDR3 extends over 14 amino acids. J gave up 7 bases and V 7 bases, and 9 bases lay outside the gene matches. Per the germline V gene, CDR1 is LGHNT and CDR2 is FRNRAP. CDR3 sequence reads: CASAGDSYAEKLFF. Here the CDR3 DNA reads TGTGCTAGTGCCGGGGACAGTTACGCTGAAAAACTGTTTTTT.

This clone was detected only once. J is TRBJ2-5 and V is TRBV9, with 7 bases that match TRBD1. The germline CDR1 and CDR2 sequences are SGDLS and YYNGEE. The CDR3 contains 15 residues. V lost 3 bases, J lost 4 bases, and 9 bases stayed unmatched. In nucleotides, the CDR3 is TGTGCCAGCAGCGAGGGGTACAGGGGTCGAGAGACCCAGTACTTC. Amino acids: CASSEGYRGRETQYF.

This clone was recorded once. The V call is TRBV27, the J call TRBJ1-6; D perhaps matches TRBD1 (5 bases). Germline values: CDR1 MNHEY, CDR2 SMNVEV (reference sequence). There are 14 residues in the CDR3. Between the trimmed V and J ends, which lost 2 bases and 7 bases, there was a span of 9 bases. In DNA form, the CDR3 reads TGTGCCAGCAGTTTACCAGGGTGGAATTCACCCCTCCACTTT. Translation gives CASSLPGWNSPLHF.

The CDR3 bases are TGTGCCTGGAGTGTACGAGGGCCCCCCGGGGAGCTGTTTTTT. Protein sequence: CAWSVRGPPGELFF. The chain carries TRBV30 and TRBJ2-2; TRBD2 might be the D (5 bases). The CDR3 consists of 14 residues. Germline values: CDR1 GTSNPN, CDR2 SVGIG (reference sequence). V dropped 0 bases and J dropped 6 bases, with 11 bases sitting between them.

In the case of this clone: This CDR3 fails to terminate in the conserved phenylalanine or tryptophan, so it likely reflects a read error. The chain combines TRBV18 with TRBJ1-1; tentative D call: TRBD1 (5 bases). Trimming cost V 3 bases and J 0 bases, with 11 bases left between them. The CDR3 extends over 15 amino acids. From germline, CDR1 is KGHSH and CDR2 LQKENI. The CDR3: CASSPAVRVNTEAFL. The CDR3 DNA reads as TGTGCCAGCTCACCGGCAGTCAGGGTGAACACTGAAGCTTTCCTT.

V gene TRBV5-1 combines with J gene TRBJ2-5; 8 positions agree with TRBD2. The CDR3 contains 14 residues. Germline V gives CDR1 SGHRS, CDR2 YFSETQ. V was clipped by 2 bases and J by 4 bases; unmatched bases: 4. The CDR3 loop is CASSLRGLGETQYF. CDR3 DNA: TGCGCCAGCAGCTTAAGGGGACTAGGAGAGACCCAGTACTTC.

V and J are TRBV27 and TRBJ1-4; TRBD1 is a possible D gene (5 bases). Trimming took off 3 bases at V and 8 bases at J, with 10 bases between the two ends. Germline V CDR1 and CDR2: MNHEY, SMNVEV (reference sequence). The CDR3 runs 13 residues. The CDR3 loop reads CASSFTRGEKLFF. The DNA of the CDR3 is TGTGCCAGCAGTTTCACCCGGGGGGAAAAACTGTTTTTT.

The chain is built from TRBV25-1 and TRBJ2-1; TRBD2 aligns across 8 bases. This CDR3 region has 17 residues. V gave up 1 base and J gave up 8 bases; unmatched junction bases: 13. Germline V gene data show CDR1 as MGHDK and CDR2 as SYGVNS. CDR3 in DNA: TGTGCCAGCAGTGAATCACCTGCGGGGGGCCGGTTTCATGAGCAGTTCTTC. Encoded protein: CASSESPAGGRFHEQFF.

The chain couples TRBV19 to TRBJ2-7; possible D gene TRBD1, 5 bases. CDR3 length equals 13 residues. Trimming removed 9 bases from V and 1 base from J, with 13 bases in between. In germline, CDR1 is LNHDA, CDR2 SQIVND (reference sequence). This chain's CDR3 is CASRSTESYEQYF. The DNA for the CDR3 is TGTGCCAGCCGCTCGACAGAATCCTACGAGCAGTACTTC.

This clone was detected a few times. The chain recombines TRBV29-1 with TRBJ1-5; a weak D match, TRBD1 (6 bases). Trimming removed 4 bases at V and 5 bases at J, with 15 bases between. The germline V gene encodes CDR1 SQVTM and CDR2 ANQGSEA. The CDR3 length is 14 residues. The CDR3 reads CSVAGVESDQPQHF. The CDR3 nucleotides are TGCAGCGTTGCAGGGGTAGAATCAGATCAGCCCCAGCATTTT.

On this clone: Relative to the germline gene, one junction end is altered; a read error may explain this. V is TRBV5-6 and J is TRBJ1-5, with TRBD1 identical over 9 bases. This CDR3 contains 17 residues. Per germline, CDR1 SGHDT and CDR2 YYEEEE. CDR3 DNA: TGTGCCAGCAGCTTGGCCGGGACAGGGCCCTCATGGCAGCCCCAGAATTTT. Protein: CASSLAGTGPSWQPQNF.

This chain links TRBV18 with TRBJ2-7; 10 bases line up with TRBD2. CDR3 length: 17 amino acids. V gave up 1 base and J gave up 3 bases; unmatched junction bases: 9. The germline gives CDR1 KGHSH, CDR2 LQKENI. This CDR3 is CASSPLGLAANYYEQYF. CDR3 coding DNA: TGTGCCAGCTCACCACTCGGACTAGCGGCTAATTACTACGAGCAGTACTTC.